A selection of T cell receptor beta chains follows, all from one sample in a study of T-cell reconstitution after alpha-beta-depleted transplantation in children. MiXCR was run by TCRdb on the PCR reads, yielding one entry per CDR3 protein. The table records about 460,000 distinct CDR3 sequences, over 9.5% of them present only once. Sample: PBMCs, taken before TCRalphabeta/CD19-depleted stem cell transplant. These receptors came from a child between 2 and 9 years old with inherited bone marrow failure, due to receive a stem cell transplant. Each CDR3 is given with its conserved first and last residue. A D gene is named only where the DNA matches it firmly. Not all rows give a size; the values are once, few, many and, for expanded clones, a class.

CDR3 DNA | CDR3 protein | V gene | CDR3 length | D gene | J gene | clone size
TGCGCCAGCAGAGACACAGGGGAAGCCGGGGAGCTGTTTTTT | CASRDTGEAGELFF | TRBV10-2 | 14 | TRBD1 | TRBJ2-2 | many
TGTGCCAGCACGGAGCGGGAGGATCAGGAGCAGTTCTTC | CASTEREDQEQFF | TRBV6-2/TRBV6-3 | 13 | TRBD2 | TRBJ2-1 | many
TGTGCCAGCAGTTCCGAGGTCGCCTTTGAGGAAAAACTGTTTTTT | CASSSEVAFEEKLFF | TRBV12-3/TRBV12-4 | 15 | . | TRBJ1-4 | many
TGTGCCAGCAGCTTGGGGGGTCCTCCAGAGACCCAGTACTTC | CASSLGGPPETQYF | TRBV5-5 | 14 | . | TRBJ2-5 | many
TGTGCCAGTCAGGACAGGGCGTATTCACCCCTCCACTTT | CASQDRAYSPLHF | TRBV6-5 | 13 | TRBD1 | TRBJ1-6 | few
TGTGCCAGCTCACCAACGGGGCCCGGGGAGCTGTTTTTT | CASSPTGPGELFF | TRBV18 | 13 | . | TRBJ2-2 | many
TGTGCCAGCAGCTTGAATAGAGGGACTAGCGGGATAAGTGAGCAGTTCTTC | CASSLNRGTSGISEQFF | TRBV5-4 | 17 | TRBD2 | TRBJ2-1 | many
TGTGCCAGCAGCTTTGCCAGCGGGAGTCACGAGCAGTACTTC | CASSFASGSHEQYF | TRBV5-5 | 14 | TRBD2 | TRBJ2-7 | many
TGTGCCAGCAGCTTACGCGGGACTAGCGGGAGCTTCGTCTACCCCTACGAGCAGTACTTC | CASSLRGTSGSFVYPYEQYF | TRBV7-2 | 20 | TRBD2 | TRBJ2-7 | few
TGTGCCACCAGCAGAGACAGGGGTGGCTACACCTTC | CATSRDRGGYTF | TRBV15 | 12 | . | TRBJ1-2 | many
TGTGCCAGCAGATGGCAGTTTAGCAATCAGCCCCAGCATTTT | CASRWQFSNQPQHF | TRBV28 | 14 | . | TRBJ1-5 | many
TGTGCCAGCAGTTTATCTCACAGGGGGCGGTCACCCCTCCACTTT | CASSLSHRGRSPLHF | TRBV27 | 15 | TRBD1 | TRBJ1-6 | many
TGCAGCGTTGAACATAATGGCTACACCTTC | CSVEHNGYTF | TRBV29-1 | 10 | . | TRBJ1-2 | many
TGTGCCAGCAGCTTAGCGACGCTTACCTACAATGAGCAGTTCTTC | CASSLATLTYNEQFF | TRBV7-2 | 15 | . | TRBJ2-1 | many
TGTGCCAGCAGCCTAGGGGGGGTGGACTATGGCTACACCTTC | CASSLGGVDYGYTF | TRBV7-2 | 14 | . | TRBJ1-2 | many
TGCCCGGGGAATCGCAATGAGCAGTTCTTC | CPGNRNEQFF | TRBV5-1 | 10 | . | TRBJ2-1 | many
TGCGCCAGCAGCTTGAAGCGACAGGGGGACTTTTTGCAGCATGAGCAGTTCTTC | CASSLKRQGDFLQHEQFF | TRBV5-1 | 18 | TRBD1 | TRBJ2-1 | many
TGCGCCAGCAGCTTGGGGACGGCGGATACGCAGTATTTT | CASSLGTADTQYF | TRBV5-1 | 13 | . | TRBJ2-3 | many
TGCAGCGTTGAAGGGACTAGCGGGAGTAGGGATACGCAGTATTTT | CSVEGTSGSRDTQYF | TRBV29-1 | 15 | TRBD2 | TRBJ2-3 | many
TGCGCCAGCAGCCAAGAGAGCGGACCAGGGTACGAGCAGTACTTC | CASSQESGPGYEQYF | TRBV4-3 | 15 | . | TRBJ2-7 | many
TGTGCCAGCAGCTCCCGTAGGGAGGCGGGAGGGCGCACAGATACGCAGTATTTT | CASSSRREAGGRTDTQYF | TRBV5-4 | 18 | TRBD2 | TRBJ2-3 | .
TGCGCCAGCAGCCAAGGTCCAGTCGTCACAGATACGCAGTATTTT | CASSQGPVVTDTQYF | TRBV4-1 | 15 | . | TRBJ2-3 | many
TGTGCCAGCAGCGGGACCGGGAGGGAATACGAGCAGTACTTC | CASSGTGREYEQYF | TRBV7-2 | 14 | TRBD2 | TRBJ2-7 | .
TGTGCCAGCAGTCCCCAGGGGAAGTCTGGGGCCAACGTCCTGACTTTC | CASSPQGKSGANVLTF | TRBV6-2/TRBV6-3 | 16 | . | TRBJ2-6 | many
TGTGCCAGCAACGCAGGTAACGATTTGAACACTGAAGCTTTCTTT | CASNAGNDLNTEAFF | TRBV6-1 | 15 | . | TRBJ1-1 | .
TGCAGCGTTGATCGGGGGGGCACCGGGGAGCTGTTTTTT | CSVDRGGTGELFF | TRBV29-1 | 13 | TRBD2 | TRBJ2-2 | few
TGTGCCAGCAGCAAAGTTCAAGCCTACGAGCAGTACTTC | CASSKVQAYEQYF | TRBV21-1 | 13 | . | TRBJ2-7 | .
TGCAGTGCTAATTTGGGGAGACTTGACAATGAGCAGTTCTTC | CSANLGRLDNEQFF | TRBV20-1 | 14 | . | TRBJ2-1 | many
TGTGCCAGCAGGGCCGTGTCGGCGGGGGCCTCCGATACGCAGTATTTT | CASRAVSAGASDTQYF | TRBV7-2 | 16 | . | TRBJ2-3 | .
TGTGCCAGCAGCTCCGGCGAACGTGAAAAACTGTTTTTT | CASSSGEREKLFF | TRBV7-6 | 13 | . | TRBJ1-4 | .
TGCGCCAGCAGCTTCCTGGATCGTCCAACCTCCTACGAGCAGTACTTC | CASSFLDRPTSYEQYF | TRBV5-1 | 16 | . | TRBJ2-7 | few
TGTGCCAGCAGTAACTATCACGAGCAGTACTTC | CASSNYHEQYF | TRBV6-6 | 11 | . | TRBJ2-7 | few
TGTGCCAGCAGCCCCGGGACAGGGCTTGTCGAAAAACTGTTTTTT | CASSPGTGLVEKLFF | TRBV12-3/TRBV12-4 | 15 | TRBD1 | TRBJ1-4 | many
TGCAGTGCTAGGGTCCCTAGGGGGGCCTACGAGCAGTACTTC | CSARVPRGAYEQYF | TRBV20-1 | 14 | . | TRBJ2-7 | few
TGTGCCAGCAACCCTCGGACTAGCGGGAGGCTCTACTTCAATGAGCAGTTCTTC | CASNPRTSGRLYFNEQFF | TRBV5-6 | 18 | TRBD2 | TRBJ2-1 | many
TGTGCCAGCAGCCAAGGTTCCTGGGGCTACAATGAGCAGTTCTTC | CASSQGSWGYNEQFF | TRBV3-1 | 15 | . | TRBJ2-1 | few
TGTGCCACCAGCAGCACCGGGGCCGGGACTAGGCCCGGGGAGCTGTTTTTT | CATSSTGAGTRPGELFF | TRBV15 | 17 | TRBD2 | TRBJ2-2 | .
TGTGCCATCAGTTTACGGGAGGCCCTCATCCGAGAACACAATGAGCAGTTCTTC | CAISLREALIREHNEQFF | TRBV10-3 | 18 | TRBD2 | TRBJ2-1 | many
TGTGCCAGCAGTTACTTCGGCGGGAGGGCCTACGAGCAGTACTTC | CASSYFGGRAYEQYF | TRBV6-2/TRBV6-3 | 15 | TRBD2 | TRBJ2-7 | many
TGTGCCACCAGCAGAGGAGTTGGCCCCTACAATGAGCAGTTCTTC | CATSRGVGPYNEQFF | TRBV15 | 15 | . | TRBJ2-1 | many
TGCGCCAGCAGCCTCCCGACGGGGGAGACTAGCGGGTTTCAAGAGACCCAGTACTTC | CASSLPTGETSGFQETQYF | TRBV5-1 | 19 | TRBD2 | TRBJ2-5 | .